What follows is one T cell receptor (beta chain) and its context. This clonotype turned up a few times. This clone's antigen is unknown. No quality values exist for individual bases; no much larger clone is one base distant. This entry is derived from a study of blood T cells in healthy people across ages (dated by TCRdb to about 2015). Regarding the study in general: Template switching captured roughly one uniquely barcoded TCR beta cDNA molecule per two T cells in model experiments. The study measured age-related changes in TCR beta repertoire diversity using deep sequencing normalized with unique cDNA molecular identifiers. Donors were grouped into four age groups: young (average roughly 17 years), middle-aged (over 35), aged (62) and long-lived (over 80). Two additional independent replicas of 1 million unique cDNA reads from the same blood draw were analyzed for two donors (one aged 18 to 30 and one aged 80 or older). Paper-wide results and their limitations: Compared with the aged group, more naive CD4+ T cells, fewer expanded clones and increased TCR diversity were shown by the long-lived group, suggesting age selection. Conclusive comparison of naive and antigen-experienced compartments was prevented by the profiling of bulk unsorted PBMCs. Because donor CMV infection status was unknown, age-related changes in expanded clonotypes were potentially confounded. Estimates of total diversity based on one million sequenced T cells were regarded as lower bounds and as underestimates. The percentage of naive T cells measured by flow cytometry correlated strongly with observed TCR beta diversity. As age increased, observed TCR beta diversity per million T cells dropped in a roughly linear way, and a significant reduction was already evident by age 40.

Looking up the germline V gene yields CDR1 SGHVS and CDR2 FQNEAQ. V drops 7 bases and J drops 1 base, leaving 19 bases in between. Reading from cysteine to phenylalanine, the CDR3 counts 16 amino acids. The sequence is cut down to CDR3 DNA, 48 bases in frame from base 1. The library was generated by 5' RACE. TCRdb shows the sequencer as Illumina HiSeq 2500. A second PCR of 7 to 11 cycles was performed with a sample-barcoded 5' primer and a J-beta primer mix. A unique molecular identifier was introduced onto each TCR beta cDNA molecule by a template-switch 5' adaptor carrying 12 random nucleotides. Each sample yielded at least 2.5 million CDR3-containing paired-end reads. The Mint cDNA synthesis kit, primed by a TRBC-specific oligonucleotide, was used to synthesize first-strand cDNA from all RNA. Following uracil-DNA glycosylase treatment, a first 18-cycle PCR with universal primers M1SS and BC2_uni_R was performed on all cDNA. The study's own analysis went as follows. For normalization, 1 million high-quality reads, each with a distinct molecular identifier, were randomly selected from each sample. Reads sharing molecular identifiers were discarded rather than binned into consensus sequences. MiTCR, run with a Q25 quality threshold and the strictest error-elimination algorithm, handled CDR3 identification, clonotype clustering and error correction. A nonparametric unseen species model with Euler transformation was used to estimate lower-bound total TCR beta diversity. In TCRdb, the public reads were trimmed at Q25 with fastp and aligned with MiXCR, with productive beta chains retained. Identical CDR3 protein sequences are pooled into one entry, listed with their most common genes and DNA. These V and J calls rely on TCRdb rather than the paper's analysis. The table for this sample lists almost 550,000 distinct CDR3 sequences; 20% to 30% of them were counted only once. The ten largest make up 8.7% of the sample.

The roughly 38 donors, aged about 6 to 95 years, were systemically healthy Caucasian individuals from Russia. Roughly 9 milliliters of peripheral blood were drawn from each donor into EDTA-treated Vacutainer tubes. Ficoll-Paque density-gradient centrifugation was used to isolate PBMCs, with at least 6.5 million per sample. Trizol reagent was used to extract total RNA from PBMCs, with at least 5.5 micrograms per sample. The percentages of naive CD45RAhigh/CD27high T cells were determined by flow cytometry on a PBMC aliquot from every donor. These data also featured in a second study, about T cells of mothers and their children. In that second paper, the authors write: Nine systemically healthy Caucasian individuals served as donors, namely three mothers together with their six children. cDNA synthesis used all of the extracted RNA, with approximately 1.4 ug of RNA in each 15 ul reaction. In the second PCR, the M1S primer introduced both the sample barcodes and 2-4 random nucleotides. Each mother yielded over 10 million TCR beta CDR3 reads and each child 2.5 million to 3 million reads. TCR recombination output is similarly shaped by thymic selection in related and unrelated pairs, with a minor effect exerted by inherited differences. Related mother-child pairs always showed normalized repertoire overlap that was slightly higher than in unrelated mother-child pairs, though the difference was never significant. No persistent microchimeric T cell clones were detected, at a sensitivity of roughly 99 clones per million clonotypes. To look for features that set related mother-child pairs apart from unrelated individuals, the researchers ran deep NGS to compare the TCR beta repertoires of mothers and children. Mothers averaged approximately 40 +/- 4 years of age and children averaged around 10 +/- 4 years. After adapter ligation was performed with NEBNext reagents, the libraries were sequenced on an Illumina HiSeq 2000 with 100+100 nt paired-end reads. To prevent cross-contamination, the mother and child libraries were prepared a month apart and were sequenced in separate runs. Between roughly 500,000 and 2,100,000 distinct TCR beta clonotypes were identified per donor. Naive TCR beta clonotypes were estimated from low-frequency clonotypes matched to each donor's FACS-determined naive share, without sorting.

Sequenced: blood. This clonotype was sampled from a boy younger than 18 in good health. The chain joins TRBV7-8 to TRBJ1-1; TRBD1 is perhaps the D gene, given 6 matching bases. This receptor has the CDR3 CASNSLPDRRNTEAFF. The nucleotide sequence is TGTGCCAGCAACTCGCTACCAGACAGGAGGAACACTGAAGCTTTCTTT.